Below are 20 T cell receptor beta chains sequenced from a single sample in a study of T cell repertoires in cytomegalovirus infection. TCRdb recomputed calls from the reads with MiXCR, one row per CDR3 protein. The sample has approximately 500,000 distinct CDR3 sequences; about 17% are singletons. Sequenced material: CD8+ T cells from PBMCs. The receptors stem from a human donor in good health (CMV status not recorded). Some clones in this sample may be carry-over from other donors' samples.

This clonotype was counted ten times or more. V is TRBV7-6 and J is TRBJ2-1; D perhaps matches TRBD1 (6 bases). The V gene's germline CDR1 is SGHVS and CDR2 FNYEAQ. Trimming left V 0 bases short and J 6 bases short, with 12 bases between. The CDR3 is made up of 15 amino acids. The CDR3 nucleotides read TGTGCCAGCAGCTTAGCGTGGGTCAGGGGCAATGAGCAGTTCTTC. Its translation is CASSLAWVRGNEQFF.

This clonotype was counted at least ten times. The V and J genes are TRBV7-6 and TRBJ1-4, with D possibly matching TRBD1 (6 bases). Germline CDR1 is SGHVS and CDR2 is FNYEAQ. CDR3 size: 16 residues. Trimming removed 0 bases at V and 8 bases at J, with 16 bases between. CDR3 sequence reads: CASSLAVQGLEEKLFF. The DNA of the CDR3 is TGTGCCAGCAGCTTAGCGGTGCAGGGGCTGGAGGAAAAACTGTTTTTT.

Remarks on this clonotype: This could be a read error, since a much larger clone is one nucleotide away. The rearrangement links TRBV12-5 to TRBJ1-2; 7 bases agree with TRBD1. The CDR3 is 15 amino acids. The V gene end was trimmed by 10 bases and the J gene end by 2 bases; junction bases not matched to a gene: 13. Germline CDR1 is LGHNT and CDR2 is FRNRAP. The CDR3 is CATTQGVLRNYGYTF. CDR3 sequence (DNA): TGTGCTACCACTCAGGGGGTTCTCCGAAACTATGGCTACACCTTC.

A few counts support this clonotype. The chain couples TRBV20-1 to TRBJ1-2; D is undetermined. The CDR3 runs to 14 residues. With 7 bases removed from V and 5 bases from J, the gap between germline ends came to 20 bases. The germline CDR1 and CDR2 sequences are DFQATT and SNEGSKA (reference sequence). The CDR3 protein is CSEEGLSPPYGYTF. As DNA, the CDR3 is TGCAGTGAGGAGGGCCTCTCCCCCCCGTATGGCTACACCTTC.

This clonotype was detected a few times. This chain uses TRBV27 with TRBJ1-1; D is ambiguous. V shed 0 bases and J shed 1 base, with 6 bases lying between them. This CDR3 has 14 amino acids. Germline V CDR1 and CDR2: MNHEY, SMNVEV (reference sequence). CDR3 sequence (DNA): TGTGCCAGCAGTTTATCTTGGAGGAACACTGAAGCTTTCTTT. It encodes CASSLSWRNTEAFF.

This clonotype was observed many times. The chain has TRBV6-6 and TRBJ1-1; 8 bases agree with TRBD1. The J segment lost 4 bases and the V segment lost 0 bases, leaving 13 bases of the junction unmatched. Germline V gene lookup returns CDR1 MNHNY and CDR2 SVGAGI (reference sequence). The CDR3 is made up of 18 amino acids. The CDR3 reads CASSYSHRGQGGFTEAFF. The CDR3 nucleotides are TGTGCCAGCAGTTACTCACATAGAGGACAGGGTGGTTTCACTGAAGCTTTCTTT.

This clonotype was recorded at least ten times. The chain combines TRBV5-1 with TRBJ2-1; 7 nucleotides match TRBD2. Germline assignment: CDR1 SGHRS and CDR2 YFSETQ. The CDR3 is 15 amino acids. Losses at the gene ends were 4 bases for V and 10 bases for J; bases not matched to a gene: 14. DNA for the CDR3: TGCGCCAGCAGCCTACGGACTAGTCAACTCACGGAGCAGTTCTTC. Translated, it gives CASSLRTSQLTEQFF.

This clonotype appeared many times. CDR3 nucleotide sequence: TGTGCCAGCAGCCTGGACAGGGGCCATCAGCCCCAGCATTTT. Translated, it gives CASSLDRGHQPQHF. The J gene is TRBJ1-5, the V gene TRBV7-9; TRBD1 aligns across 9 bases. The CDR3 totals 14 residues. Germline loops: CDR1 SEHNR, CDR2 FQNEAQ (reference sequence). With V trimmed by 5 bases and J by 5 bases, 4 bases remained unmatched. The whole variable domain, remainder taken from reference TRBV7-9 and TRBJ1-5, is DTGVSQNPRHKITKRGQNVTFRCDPISEHNRLYWYRQTLGQGPEFLTYFQNEAQLEKSRLLSDRFSAERPKGSFSTLEIQRTEQGDSAMYLCASSLDRGHQPQHFGDGTRLSIL.

This chain connects TRBV7-8 to TRBJ2-7; 9 bases map to TRBD1. CDR1 and CDR2 (germline): SGHVS, FQNEAQ. Trimming took 6 bases from V and 2 from J; bases not matched to a gene: 11. This CDR3 is 16 amino acids long. CDR3 loop: CASSLPPGQGPYEQYF. The CDR3 region has the DNA TGTGCCAGCAGTCTACCCCCGGGACAGGGTCCCTACGAGCAGTACTTC. Using reference TRBV7-8 and TRBJ2-7 for the parts outside the CDR3, the full variable domain is GAGVSQSPRYKVAKRGQDVALRCDPISGHVSLFWYQQALGQGPEFLTYFQNEAQLDKSGLPSDRFFAERPEGSVSTLKIQRTQQEDSAVYLCASSLPPGQGPYEQYFGPGTRLTVT.

The chain is built from TRBV20-1 and TRBJ2-1; possible D gene TRBD1, 6 bases. Germline-derived CDR1 and CDR2 are DFQATT and SNEGSKA (reference sequence). The length of the CDR3 is 15 residues. V lost 3 bases and J lost 2, with 14 bases in between. CDR3 loop: CSARDPGDTYNEQFF. CDR3 in DNA: TGCAGTGCTAGGGACCCAGGGGACACCTACAATGAGCAGTTCTTC.

On this clonotype: This may be a read error: a much more frequent sequence differs by one nucleotide. CDR3 sequence: CASSPEGQGDTGELCF. CDR3 in DNA: TGCGCCAGCAGCCCTGAGGGACAGGGGGACACCGGGGAGCTGTGTTTT. The chain carries TRBV4-1 and TRBJ2-2; 11 nucleotides match TRBD1. Germline V lookup: CDR1 MGHRA, CDR2 YSYEKL. This CDR3 has 16 amino acids.

The V and J genes are TRBV4-2 and TRBJ2-1; no reliable D call. Germline V lookup: CDR1 LGHNA, CDR2 YNFKEQ. The CDR3 contains 16 residues. Trimming pared 0 bases from V and 2 bases from J, leaving 11 bases between. CDR3 protein: CASSQDLSSPYNEQFF. CDR3 coding DNA: TGTGCCAGCAGCCAAGATCTGTCCAGCCCCTACAATGAGCAGTTCTTC.

This clonotype was picked up many times. The J gene is TRBJ2-1, the V gene TRBV7-8, with 8 bases matching TRBD2. Germline V gene data show CDR1 as SGHVS and CDR2 as FQNEAQ. This CDR3 spans 15 amino acids. The trim removed 5 bases at V and 8 bases at J, leaving 11 bases unmatched. CDR3 loop: CASSPSSGSRDEQFF. Here the CDR3 DNA reads TGTGCCAGCAGCCCCTCTAGCGGGTCAAGGGATGAGCAGTTCTTC. The variable domain in full, with the rest retrieved from reference TRBV7-8 and TRBJ2-1, is GAGVSQSPRYKVAKRGQDVALRCDPISGHVSLFWYQQALGQGPEFLTYFQNEAQLDKSGLPSDRFFAERPEGSVSTLKIQRTQQEDSAVYLCASSPSSGSRDEQFFGPGTRLTVL.

The V gene is TRBV3-1, the J gene TRBJ2-5; D not certain. Trimming stripped 2 bases from V and 1 base from J, with 8 bases between. The CDR3 is 14 residues long. Germline-derived CDR1 and CDR2 are LGHDT and YNNKEL (reference sequence). The CDR3 reads CASSQISPQETQYF. CDR3 in DNA: TGTGCCAGCAGCCAAATTTCTCCCCAAGAGACCCAGTACTTC.

The chain joins TRBV15 to TRBJ1-1; unclear D gene. Trimming took 1 base from V and 0 from J, leaving 12 bases between them. This CDR3 has 16 amino acids. CDR1 is LNHNV, CDR2 YYDKDF, per germline (reference sequence). The CDR3 is CATSRGWAALNTEAFF. CDR3 nucleotide sequence: TGTGCCACCAGCAGAGGATGGGCGGCCCTGAACACTGAAGCTTTCTTT. Using reference TRBV15 and TRBJ1-1 for the parts outside the CDR3, the full variable domain is DAMVIQNPRYQVTQFGKPVTLSCSQTLNHNVMYWYQQKSSQAPKLLFHYYDKDFNNEADTPDNFQSRRPNTSFCFLDIRSPGLGDTAMYLCATSRGWAALNTEAFFGQGTRLTVV.

The V gene is TRBV27, the J gene TRBJ1-1, with D perhaps TRBD1 (5 bases). The CDR3 contains 16 residues. V lost 4 bases to trimming and J lost 4 bases, with 19 bases between them. Germline V gene lookup returns CDR1 MNHEY and CDR2 SMNVEV (reference sequence). The CDR3 here is CASSSPASRGITEAFF. The CDR3 DNA reads as TGTGCCAGCAGTTCGCCGGCGAGTCGGGGGATCACTGAAGCTTTCTTT.

In this sample, this clonotype turned up many times. The chain combines TRBV12-5 with TRBJ1-3; D is unclear. Per the germline V gene, CDR1 is LGHNT and CDR2 is FRNRAP. The length of the CDR3 is 14 residues. V dropped 5 bases and J dropped 0 bases, with 8 bases sitting between them. The CDR3 DNA sequence: TGTGCTAGTGGTACCTCAGGCTCTGGAAACACCATATATTTT. It is translated as CASGTSGSGNTIYF.

In this sample, this clonotype turned up a few times. The chain recombines TRBV6-5 with TRBJ1-2; D unresolved. The CDR3 length is 14 residues. Trimming shortened V by 0 bases and J by 5 bases, and 10 bases separated the two germline ends. The germline gives CDR1 MNHEY, CDR2 SVGAGI. The CDR3 region has the DNA TGTGCCAGCAGTTACTCACCGGGAAGTTATGGCTACACCTTC. Its protein product is CASSYSPGSYGYTF.

As to this clonotype: It is likely a read error, because the conserved phenylalanine at the end of the CDR3 is missing. The V call is TRBV6-5, the J call TRBJ2-3, with D maybe TRBD1 (6 bases). The V gene lost 5 bases and the J gene lost 4 bases, with 16 bases spanning the gap. This CDR3 comprises 15 residues. The germline CDR1 and CDR2 sequences are MNHEY and SVGAGI. The CDR3 nucleotides are TGTGCCAGCAGTAATAACAGGGTGGGCTCAGATACGCAGTATTTA. It encodes CASSNNRVGSDTQYL.

This clonotype was seen more than once but under ten times. The chain uses TRBV10-2 and TRBJ2-5; TRBD2 aligns across 8 bases. Germline V CDR1 and CDR2: WSHSY, SAAADI. This CDR3 has 16 residues. V dropped 7 bases and J dropped 3; count of bases not matched to a gene: 13. The CDR3 coding sequence is TGCGCCAGCACTCTTAGCGGGGTAGCCTACAAAGAGACCCAGTACTTC. The encoded protein is CASTLSGVAYKETQYF.